A selection of T cell receptor beta chains follows, all from one sample in a study of T cell repertoires in cytomegalovirus infection. TCRdb called the reads again in MiXCR, with one record for every CDR3 protein. The repertoire holds some 180,000 distinct CDR3 sequences, about a sixth seen once, with roughly 24% in the top ten. Sequenced input: CD8+ T cells from PBMCs. These TCRs come from a human donor in good health (CMV status not recorded). Some clones in this sample may be carry-over from other donors' samples. Each CDR3 is given with its conserved first and last residue. Fields, in order: J gene, V gene, D gene, clone size, CDR3 protein, CDR3 DNA. The D gene is left open where the match is weak. A row's size may be missing; if present it is once, few, many or a size class.

>TRBJ1-2|TRBV29-1|-|-
CSVGPDGVYGYTF
TGCAGCGTTGGTCCGGACGGAGTCTATGGCTACACCTTC
>TRBJ2-7|TRBV7-2|-|many
CASSLEGAYEQYF
TGTGCCAGCAGCTTAGAGGGTGCCTACGAGCAGTACTTC
>TRBJ2-3|TRBV7-2|TRBD2|-
CASSLEIAGGFTDTQYF
TGTGCCAGCAGCTTAGAGATAGCGGGGGGGTTCACAGATACGCAGTATTTT
>TRBJ2-7|TRBV20-1|TRBD1|-
CSARSGDRGYEQYF
TGCAGTGCTAGATCTGGGGACAGGGGCTACGAGCAGTACTTC
>TRBJ2-7|TRBV12-3/TRBV12-4|-|few
CASSLGSAYEQYF
TGTGCCAGCAGTTTGGGCTCGGCCTACGAGCAGTACTTC
>TRBJ1-2|TRBV7-2|-|-
CASSISGAVIGYTF
TGTGCCAGCAGCATTTCCGGGGCCGTAATTGGCTACACCTTC
>TRBJ2-7|TRBV11-2|-|-
CASSLVGPPTGSYEQYF
TGTGCCAGCAGCTTAGTGGGACCCCCGACAGGTTCCTACGAGCAGTACTTC
>TRBJ2-7|TRBV20-1|-|-
CSVGDTVYEQYF
TGCAGTGTAGGGGACACGGTATACGAGCAGTACTTC
>TRBJ2-1|TRBV6-2/TRBV6-3|-|-
CASSLPHNEQFF
TGTGCCAGCAGTTTACCCCACAATGAGCAGTTCTTC
>TRBJ1-1|TRBV2|-|few
CASTTGEAFF
TGTGCCAGCACCACCGGTGAAGCTTTCTTT
>TRBJ2-2|TRBV12-3/TRBV12-4|-|-
CASSLVVPNTGELFF
TGTGCCAGCAGTTTGGTAGTGCCGAACACCGGGGAGCTGTTTTTT
>TRBJ1-1|TRBV10-2|-|-
CASRRAGELNTEAFF
TGCGCCAGCAGGAGAGCAGGGGAATTGAACACTGAAGCTTTCTTT
>TRBJ2-6|TRBV6-2/TRBV6-3|TRBD1|-
CASRNRDRVSSGANVLTF
TGTGCCAGCCGGAACCGGGACAGGGTTTCATCTGGGGCCAACGTCCTGACTTTC
>TRBJ2-5|TRBV7-9|TRBD1|few
CASSLGDRELQETQYF
TGTGCCAGCAGCTTGGGGGACAGGGAACTTCAAGAGACCCAGTACTTC
>TRBJ2-7|TRBV4-3|-|-
CASSQVGESRDASYEQYF
TGCGCCAGCAGCCAAGTGGGGGAATCCCGGGACGCCTCCTACGAGCAGTACTTC
>TRBJ1-1|TRBV7-2|-|many
CASSPPGQGEAFF
TGTGCCAGCAGCCCCCCCGGGCAGGGTGAAGCTTTCTTT
>TRBJ1-6|TRBV20-1|-|-
CSAFPGVFYNSPLHF
TGCAGTGCTTTTCCAGGGGTGTTCTATAATTCACCCCTCCACTTT
>TRBJ2-2|TRBV9|-|few
CASSVVGTGELFF
TGTGCCAGCAGCGTAGTTGGGACCGGGGAGCTGTTTTTT
>TRBJ2-7|TRBV12-3/TRBV12-4|-|-
CASRSERNSYEQYF
TGTGCCAGCAGGTCCGAGAGGAACTCCTACGAGCAGTACTTC
>TRBJ2-7|TRBV7-9|-|few
CASSLGTATHEQYF
TGTGCCAGCAGCTTAGGTACAGCTACCCACGAGCAGTACTTC
>TRBJ1-1|TRBV6-1|-|few
CASTSLAGHTEAFF
TGTGCCAGCACCTCGCTGGCAGGTCACACTGAAGCTTTCTTT
>TRBJ1-1|TRBV7-2|-|-
CASSARRRNPEAFF
TGTGCCAGCAGCGCGCGACGGAGGAACCCTGAAGCTTTCTTT
>TRBJ1-6|TRBV20-1|-|-
CSANPGRFNNSPLHF
TGCAGTGCTAACCCAGGGAGATTTAATAATTCACCCCTCCACTTT
>TRBJ1-1|TRBV12-3/TRBV12-4|TRBD1|-
CASGYDREYTEAFF
TGTGCCAGCGGTTATGACAGGGAGTACACTGAAGCTTTCTTT
>TRBJ1-2|TRBV7-2|-|-
CAILGGHSGYTF
TGTGCCATCCTCGGGGGGCATTCTGGCTACACCTTC
>TRBJ2-6|TRBV29-1|-|few
CSVYSGANVLTF
TGCAGCGTCTATTCTGGGGCCAACGTCCTGACTTTC
>TRBJ2-1|TRBV4-1|-|-
CASSRSRGSGGEQFF
TGCGCCAGCAGCCGGTCGAGGGGGAGTGGTGGTGAGCAGTTCTTC
>TRBJ2-6|TRBV7-2|TRBD1|many
CASSRTGAGANVLTF
TGTGCCAGCAGCCGGACAGGGGCTGGGGCCAACGTCCTGACTTTC
>TRBJ2-7|TRBV2|-|few
CASHSKGLAQYF
TGTGCCAGCCATAGTAAAGGATTGGCGCAGTACTTC
>TRBJ2-3|TRBV6-5|-|-
CASRPAFTGYDTDTQYF
TGTGCCAGCAGACCAGCCTTCACAGGTTATGACACAGATACGCAGTATTTT
>TRBJ2-7|TRBV7-8|-|few
CASSLHGYEQYF
TGTGCCAGCAGTTTGCATGGCTACGAGCAGTACTTC
>TRBJ1-4|TRBV12-3/TRBV12-4|-|-
CASSFWGPNEKLFF
TGTGCCAGCAGTTTTTGGGGCCCTAATGAAAAACTGTTTTTT
>TRBJ2-2|TRBV6-1|-|-
CASRVSGELFF
TGTGCCAGCAGGGTGTCCGGGGAGCTGTTTTTT
>TRBJ2-7|TRBV28|-|few
CASSKNGGSAQYF
TGTGCCAGCAGCAAAAATGGGGGGTCCGCGCAGTACTTC
>TRBJ1-1|TRBV7-2|TRBD1|few
CASSLTGEEAFF
TGTGCCAGCAGCTTAACAGGGGAAGAAGCTTTCTTT
>TRBJ2-3|TRBV28|-|-
CASSFELLFPDTQYF
TGTGCCAGCAGTTTCGAGCTCCTTTTCCCAGATACGCAGTATTTT
>TRBJ2-7|TRBV28|-|-
CASSQRGDSYEQYF
TGTGCCAGCAGTCAGCGCGGTGATTCCTACGAGCAGTACTTC
>TRBJ2-7|TRBV20-1|TRBD2|few
CSAFTGTSGTYEQYF
TGCAGTGCTTTCACCGGGACTAGCGGCACCTACGAGCAGTACTTC
>TRBJ2-7|TRBV11-3|TRBD1|-
CASSQRQGANYEQYF
TGTGCCAGCAGCCAGCGACAGGGGGCAAACTACGAGCAGTACTTC
>TRBJ1-5|TRBV29-1|-|-
CSVEQGINQPQHF
TGCAGCGTTGAGCAGGGTATCAATCAGCCCCAGCATTTT
>TRBJ2-2|TRBV7-8|-|few
CASSQGHKGNTGELFF
TGTGCCAGCAGCCAGGGGCATAAGGGGAACACCGGGGAGCTGTTTTTT
>TRBJ2-6|TRBV29-1|TRBD2|few
CSVGGGEPGANVLTF
TGCAGCGTTGGGGGAGGGGAACCTGGGGCCAACGTCCTGACTTTC
>TRBJ2-1|TRBV4-1|TRBD1|few
CASSQVHRGDEQFF
TGCGCCAGCAGCCAAGTTCACAGGGGGGATGAGCAGTTCTTC
>TRBJ1-1|TRBV18|-|-
CASSPAGAVVTEAFF
TGTGCCAGCTCACCTGCAGGGGCAGTAGTGACTGAAGCTTTCTTT
>TRBJ2-7|TRBV6-2/TRBV6-3|TRBD1|few
CASSYTAGTGFYEQYF
TGTGCCAGCAGTTACACAGCCGGGACAGGGTTCTACGAGCAGTACTTC
>TRBJ1-1|TRBV4-1|-|-
CASSQDSGQRTEAFF
TGCGCCAGCAGCCAAGATTCAGGGCAGAGAACTGAAGCTTTCTTT
>TRBJ2-7|TRBV7-9|-|few
CASSLAQGPTYEQYF
TGTGCCAGCAGCTTAGCCCAGGGACCCACCTACGAGCAGTACTTC
>TRBJ2-7|TRBV7-2|-|few
CASSFFLGYEQYF
TGTGCCAGCAGCTTCTTCTTAGGCTACGAGCAGTACTTC
>TRBJ2-7|TRBV28|TRBD1|-
CASSNPGQGVHEQYF
TGTGCCAGCAGTAACCCGGGACAGGGTGTGCACGAGCAGTACTTC
>TRBJ2-1|TRBV7-9|-|-
CASSPTMSSYNEQFF
TGTGCCAGCAGCCCAACTATGAGCTCCTACAATGAGCAGTTCTTC
>TRBJ2-3|TRBV30|TRBD2|few
CAWSVLTSGATDTQYF
TGTGCCTGGAGTGTATTGACTAGCGGGGCCACAGATACGCAGTATTTT
>TRBJ1-4|TRBV6-5|-|-
CASSYSGILDRNEKLFF
TGTGCCAGCAGTTACTCTGGCATCCTCGACCGAAATGAAAAACTGTTTTTT
>TRBJ2-3|TRBV6-2/TRBV6-3|TRBD2|-
CASTRSGGSTDTQYF
TGTGCCAGCACCCGTAGCGGGGGTAGCACAGATACGCAGTATTTT
>TRBJ2-4|TRBV12-5|-|few
CASGLTQAKNIQYF
TGTGCTAGTGGTTTGACACAAGCCAAAAACATTCAGTACTTC